This T cell receptor (beta chain) was recorded in a study of blood T cell repertoires in COVID-19. Turning to the study itself: Sites across the United States, Italy and Spain contributed samples from acute and convalescent COVID-19. Nucleic acid was either cDNA or gDNA, and it came from T cells, B-cell-depleted T cells, or PBMCs.

As handled by the study authors: Scientists estimated how many nucleated cells there were by amplifying reference gene primers. Some clones are missing from TCRdb's copy, which holds only in-frame ones; the method was immunoSEQ multiplex PCR. V and J calls and clone size come straight from that table; D and trimming were deduced from the DNA. The table has about 160,000 clones, 80% to 90% seen once; the top ten hold roughly a tenth. Per the germline V gene, CDR1 is LNHDA and CDR2 is SQIVND (reference sequence). CDR3 length equals 13 residues. Trimming cost V 5 bases and J 1 base, with 8 bases left between them.

The sample taken for sequencing was peripheral blood. This receptor was identified in a human donor in a cohort sampled during active COVID-19. This chain joins TRBV19 and TRBJ1-1; tentative D call: TRBD1 (5 bases). CDR3 in DNA: TGTGCCAGTAGTCAAGGGGCGAACACTGAAGCTTTCTTT. Translating it yields CASSQGANTEAFF. The complete variable domain, with remaining parts taken from reference TRBV19 and TRBJ1-1, reads DGGITQSPKYLFRKEGQNVTLSCEQNLNHDAMYWYRQDPGQGLRLIYYSQIVNDFQKGDIAEGYSVSREKKESFPLTVTSAQKNPTAFYLCASSQGANTEAFFGQGTRLTVV.